One and the same sample provided the 28 T cell receptor beta chains below, sequenced in a study of T cells in narcolepsy. Repertoires were generated with immunoSEQ multiplex PCR, while TCRdb's copy carries only in-frame clones and drops some. The sample consists of 30,000 to 40,000 clones, 81% of them appearing once. Sequences were obtained from memory (CD45RA-) CD4+ T cells from blood. The receptors here all came from a human donor in good health.

The gene calls are TRBV7-2 and TRBJ2-5; TRBD2 matches at 10 bases. The J segment lost 5 bases and the V segment lost 2 bases, leaving 2 bases of the junction unmatched. The CDR3 totals 14 residues. Germline-derived CDR1 and CDR2 are SGHTA and FQGNSA. This CDR3 reads CASSLNSGRETQYF. CDR3 DNA sequence: TGTGCCAGCAGCTTAAATAGCGGGAGGGAGACCCAGTACTTC.

The chain has TRBV15 and TRBJ2-2; unclear D gene. Per the germline V gene, CDR1 is LNHNV and CDR2 is YYDKDF (reference sequence). CDR3 length: 14 amino acids. V gave up 9 bases and J gave up 3 bases, with 14 bases separating them. Here the CDR3 reads CATSGLVYTGELFF. CDR3 nucleotide sequence: TGTGCCACGAGTGGATTGGTTTACACCGGGGAGCTGTTTTTT.

This clone is labeled as medium-sized. V and J are TRBV2 and TRBJ1-1; D gene unclear. V lost 8 bases, J lost 0 bases, and 16 bases lay in between. CDR1 and CDR2 from the germline V gene are SNHLY and FYNNEI. This CDR3 has 15 amino acids. CDR3 amino acids: CASHLAGGMNTEAFF. CDR3 DNA sequence: TGTGCCAGCCACCTAGCCGGAGGCATGAACACTGAAGCTTTCTTT.

This clone was found a few times. CDR3 DNA sequence: TGCGCCAGCAGCTTGTCGGCGGGGGGCTCCTACGAGCAGTACTTC. Amino acid sequence: CASSLSAGGSYEQYF. The chain couples TRBV5-1 to TRBJ2-7; TRBD2 aligns across 8 bases. V was clipped by 1 base and J by 0 bases; unmatched bases: 3. The CDR3 runs 15 residues. Germline loops: CDR1 SGHRS, CDR2 YFSETQ.

Note on this clone: The identical CDR3 is also encoded by other nucleotide sequences in the sample. The CDR3 coding sequence is TGTGCCAGCAGTTCAGGGGCAGGGCAGCCCCAGCATTTT. Translated, it gives CASSSGAGQPQHF. The rearrangement uses TRBV6-5 and TRBJ1-5; TRBD1 might be the D (6 bases). V was pared by 4 bases and J by 7 bases, with 11 bases between. This CDR3 has 13 residues. Germline lookup yields CDR1 MNHEY and CDR2 SVGAGI.

The J gene is TRBJ1-2, the V gene TRBV5-1; 7 bases are a match to TRBD1. The CDR3 has 15 amino acids. CDR1 and CDR2 from the germline V gene are SGHRS and YFSETQ. V lost 4 bases and J lost 0; bases outside the gene matches: 6. CDR3 sequence reads: CASSEGTAANYGYTF. The CDR3 DNA reads as TGCGCCAGCAGCGAAGGGACAGCAGCTAACTATGGCTACACCTTC.

The chain carries TRBV25-1 and TRBJ2-3; D is ambiguous. The germline V gene encodes CDR1 MGHDK and CDR2 SYGVNS. V gave up 3 bases and J gave up 4 bases, with 17 bases separating them. This CDR3 contains 16 residues. The CDR3 reads CASSDAASGFPDTQYF. The DNA for the CDR3 is TGTGCCAGCAGTGACGCGGCCTCCGGTTTTCCAGATACGCAGTATTTT.

This clone is labeled medium-sized (0.01 to 0.1%). The J gene is TRBJ1-3, the V gene TRBV19; possibly TRBD1 for D (6 bases). The V gene lost 7 bases and the J gene lost 4 bases, with 14 bases spanning the gap. From germline, CDR1 is LNHDA and CDR2 SQIVND (reference sequence). The CDR3 has 14 amino acids. CDR3 loop: CASTARGLGNTIYF. The CDR3 nucleotides read TGTGCCAGTACGGCGCGGGGGCTGGGAAACACCATATATTTT.

The chain combines TRBV6-4 with TRBJ2-1, with no clear D. Trimming took 6 bases from V and 8 from J, leaving 20 bases between them. CDR3 length: 15 amino acids. Per germline, CDR1 MRHNA and CDR2 SNTAGT. Written as DNA, the CDR3 is TGTGCCAGCAGCTACATCGACGGACCCACGGATGAGCAGTTCTTC. It yields the protein CASSYIDGPTDEQFF.

Concerning this clone itself: Other DNA sequences within the sample encode an identical CDR3. The chain employs TRBV2 and TRBJ2-2; D not certain. Germline loops: CDR1 SNHLY, CDR2 FYNNEI. There are 13 residues in the CDR3. Trimming left V 4 bases short and J 9 bases short, with 12 bases between. In nucleotides, the CDR3 is TGTGCCAGCAGTGGTGAGGTCAGTAGGGAGCTGTTTTTT. Encoded protein: CASSGEVSRELFF.

J is TRBJ2-5 and V is TRBV7-9; 10 positions agree with TRBD2. CDR1 SEHNR and CDR2 FQNEAQ come from the germline V gene (reference sequence). Unmatched junction bases numbered 6, after V lost 7 bases and J lost 1 base. The CDR3 covers 15 residues. This CDR3 is CASNGGLAVQETQYF. CDR3 nucleotides: TGTGCCAGCAACGGAGGACTAGCGGTCCAAGAGACCCAGTACTTC.

The rearrangement links TRBV19 to TRBJ1-4, with a tentative D call TRBD1 (5 bases). The CDR3 sequence is 15 residues long. Between the trimmed V and J ends, which lost 6 bases and 0 bases, there was a span of 11 bases. The germline V gene has CDR1 LNHDA and CDR2 SQIVND (reference sequence). The CDR3, as DNA: TGTGCCAGTAGCACGCTGACAGCAACTAATGAAAAACTGTTTTTT. Translated: CASSTLTATNEKLFF.

V is TRBV30 and J is TRBJ2-7; TRBD1 matches 7 bases. V shed 3 bases and J 6 bases; nucleotides not matched to a gene: 8. Germline CDR1 and CDR2: GTSNPN and SVGIG (reference sequence). CDR3 length: 13 residues. The CDR3 DNA reads as TGTGCCTGGAGGTTACAGGGGCCCGGCGAGCAGTACTTC. Residues: CAWRLQGPGEQYF.

The rearrangement uses TRBV19 and TRBJ2-7; 8 bases match TRBD2. Germline CDR1 LNHDA, CDR2 SQIVND (reference sequence). J lost 8 bases, V lost 3 bases, and 12 bases had no gene match. This CDR3 region has 15 residues. The CDR3 DNA follows: TGTGCCAGTAGTATCCCCCGGGAGGGCCGCGCGCAGCAGTACTTC. Its translation is CASSIPREGRAQQYF. Using reference TRBV19 and TRBJ2-7 for the parts outside the CDR3, the full variable domain is DGGITQSPKYLFRKEGQNVTLSCEQNLNHDAMYWYRQDPGQGLRLIYYSQIVNDFQKGDIAEGYSVSREKKESFPLTVTSAQKNPTAFYLCASSIPREGRAQQYFGPGTRLTVT.

This chain links TRBV7-8 with TRBJ2-3; D is unresolved. The CDR3 totals 13 residues. The V and J ends lost 10 bases and 0 bases respectively, with 11 bases between them. The V gene's germline CDR1 is SGHVS and CDR2 FQNEAQ. Here the CDR3 reads CAIEAASTDTQYF. In DNA form, the CDR3 reads TGTGCCATCGAGGCGGCTAGCACAGATACGCAGTATTTT. Together with reference TRBV7-8 and TRBJ2-3, the CDR3 gives the full variable domain: GAGVSQSPRYKVAKRGQDVALRCDPISGHVSLFWYQQALGQGPEFLTYFQNEAQLDKSGLPSDRFFAERPEGSVSTLKIQRTQQEDSAVYLCAIEAASTDTQYFGPGTRLTVL.

The chain combines TRBV7-7 with TRBJ2-5; TRBD2 matches 12 bases. J gave up 6 bases and V 3 bases, and 5 bases lay outside the gene matches. The CDR3 sequence is 15 residues long. Germline-derived CDR1 and CDR2 are SSHAT and FNYEAQ (reference sequence). The chain's CDR3 is CASSLTSGSQKTQYF. The CDR3 DNA follows: TGTGCCAGCAGCTTGACTAGCGGGAGTCAGAAGACCCAGTACTTC.

J is TRBJ1-2 and V is TRBV11-2; 8 nucleotides agree with TRBD1. The CDR3 contains 16 residues. V was pared by 0 bases and J by 7 bases, with 10 bases of the junction left unmatched. Germline V gives CDR1 SGHAT, CDR2 FQNNGV. In DNA form, the CDR3 reads TGTGCCAGCAGCTTAGATCGTGGGCAGGGGGCGGCTGGCTACACCTTC. Translated, it gives CASSLDRGQGAAGYTF.

V and J are TRBV6-1 and TRBJ1-4, with a possible D match to TRBD1 (5 bases). Trimming stripped 8 bases from V and 5 bases from J, with 15 bases between. The CDR3 runs 14 residues. Germline lookup yields CDR1 MNHNS and CDR2 SASEGT. The DNA of the CDR3 is TGTGCCAGCGTACGTGGGGGGACCAATGAAAAACTGTTTTTT. This gives the protein CASVRGGTNEKLFF.

V gene TRBV7-2 combines with J gene TRBJ1-2, with D hard to call. V dropped 3 bases and J dropped 4 bases, with 6 bases sitting between them. This CDR3 is 12 amino acids long. CDR1 SGHTA and CDR2 FQGNSA come from the germline V gene. This CDR3 is CASSFSVYGYTF. DNA of the CDR3: TGTGCCAGCAGCTTCTCAGTCTATGGCTACACCTTC.

The chain joins TRBV7-9 to TRBJ1-2, with 9 bases fitting TRBD1. Per germline, CDR1 SEHNR and CDR2 FQNEAQ (reference sequence). The V and J ends lost 1 base and 4 bases, in that order; junction bases with no gene match: 1. This CDR3 is built from 14 residues. As DNA, the CDR3 is TGTGCCAGCAGCTTAGACAGGGGGCTCTATGGCTACACCTTC. It encodes CASSLDRGLYGYTF.

Worth noting for this clone: The sample carries other DNA sequences with the same CDR3. This chain uses TRBV10-1 with TRBJ2-3; the D gene could be TRBD1 or TRBD2 (5 bases each). The CDR3 runs to 14 residues. From germline, CDR1 is WNHNN and CDR2 SYGVQD (reference sequence). The V gene lost 4 bases and the J gene lost 7 bases, with 15 bases spanning the gap. In DNA, the CDR3 is TGCGCCAGCAGTGTAGGGGTTGGGGGTCATACGCAGTATTTT. Translated, it gives CASSVGVGGHTQYF.

This clone is a singleton in its sample. This chain uses TRBV5-1 with TRBJ1-1; TRBD1 might be the D (6 bases). The V and J ends lost 4 bases and 1 base respectively, with 11 bases between them. The CDR3 runs to 14 residues. The V gene's germline CDR1 is SGHRS and CDR2 YFSETQ. The CDR3 coding sequence is TGCGCCAGCAGCAGGGGACACGGGAACACTGAAGCTTTCTTT. Protein sequence: CASSRGHGNTEAFF.

This chain joins TRBV6-5 and TRBJ1-2, with D perhaps matching TRBD1 (6 bases). Per germline, CDR1 MNHEY and CDR2 SVGAGI. The CDR3 has 15 residues. V lost 6 bases to trimming and J lost 5 bases, with 19 bases between them. CDR3 sequence (DNA): TGTGCCAGCAGACCCCCAATACAGGGACCTTATGGCTACACCTTC. Its translation: CASRPPIQGPYGYTF.

This clone was seen more than once but under ten times. This chain uses TRBV9 with TRBJ2-5; D perhaps matches TRBD2 (5 bases). Germline-derived CDR1 and CDR2 are SGDLS and YYNGEE. V was cut by 4 bases and J by 5 bases, with 15 bases left in between. The CDR3 is made up of 14 amino acids. The DNA of the CDR3 is TGTGCCAGCAGCACCCCGGGGATTATCGAGACCCAGTACTTC. Protein product: CASSTPGIIETQYF. Combining the CDR3 with reference TRBV9 and TRBJ2-5 gives the whole variable domain DSGVTQTPKHLITATGQRVTLRCSPRSGDLSVYWYQQSLDQGLQFLIQYYNGEERAKGNILERFSAQQFPDLHSELNLSSLELGDSALYFCASSTPGIIETQYFGPGTRLLVL.

V usage is TRBV5-1 and J usage is TRBJ1-4; D is uncertain. V was clipped by 4 bases and J by 2 bases, with 9 bases between them. CDR3 length equals 14 residues. Germline V CDR1 and CDR2: SGHRS, YFSETQ. CDR3 in DNA: TGCGCCAGCAGCCCCACTACGACTAATGAAAAACTGTTTTTT. Protein product: CASSPTTTNEKLFF.

The chain recombines TRBV6-1 with TRBJ1-5; unclear D gene. V lost 2 bases to trimming and J lost 6 bases, with 11 bases between them. Per germline, CDR1 MNHNS and CDR2 SASEGT. The CDR3 loop spans 14 amino acids. DNA for the CDR3: TGTGCCAGCAGTGAAACCGGGTCCGCTCAGCCCCAGCATTTT. This gives the protein CASSETGSAQPQHF.

The CDR3 sequence is CASSLATRNNEQFF. CDR3 coding DNA: TGTGCCAGCAGTTTGGCGACTAGGAACAATGAGCAGTTCTTC. The V call is TRBV28, the J call TRBJ2-1, with D perhaps TRBD2 (6 bases). Germline V CDR1 and CDR2: MDHEN, SYDVKM. The CDR3 is 14 residues long. Trimming removed 3 bases from V and 5 bases from J, with 11 bases in between.

This clone was found a few times. V gene TRBV30 combines with J gene TRBJ1-5; D is perhaps TRBD1 (6 bases). The CDR3 loop spans 15 amino acids. V was shortened by 2 bases and J by 1 base, with 12 bases between the two germline ends. Per the germline V gene, CDR1 is GTSNPN and CDR2 is SVGIG (reference sequence). The CDR3 nucleotides read TGTGCCTGGAGTCCACAGGGATCAAGCAATCAGCCCCAGCATTTT. This gives the protein CAWSPQGSSNQPQHF. Full variable domain (missing parts from reference TRBV30 and TRBJ1-5): SQTIHQWPATLVQPVGSPLSLECTVEGTSNPNLYWYRQAAGRGLQLLFYSVGIGQISSEVPQNLSASRPQDRQFILSSKKLLLSDSGFYLCAWSPQGSSNQPQHFGDGTRLSIL.